Given below is one T cell receptor beta chain in context. These data originate in a study of OX40 agonist ivuxolimab in advanced cancers. The repertoire was sequenced with immunoSEQ multiplex PCR; TCRdb's copy has only in-frame clones and lacks some. The table shows more than 25,000 clones, with 75% to 90% occurring only once. This CDR3 has 12 amino acids. The V end lost 2 bases, the J end lost 7 bases, and 8 bases lay between the germline ends. CDR1 and CDR2 from the germline V gene are SGDLS and YYNGEE. This sequence joins TRBV9 and TRBJ2-3; D might be TRBD1 or TRBD2, each matching 5 bases. This material consisted of CD4+ or CD8+ T cells sorted from blood, taken in a trial of the OX40 agonist ivuxolimab. The sequence derives from an adult with an advanced solid tumor such as melanoma, head and neck, liver or kidney cancer. CDR3 residues: CASSVGGHTQYF. Written as DNA, the CDR3 is TGTGCCAGCAGCGTTGGGGGTCATACGCAGTATTTT.